This is a list of T cell receptor beta chains from one sample in a study of early T cells in non-severe SARS-CoV-2 infection. TCRdb fed the 5' RACE reads into MiXCR, producing one record per CDR3 protein. The top ten hold around 16% of the sample, which has fewer than 30,000 distinct CDR3 sequences, about 4.4% seen once. Sequenced input: whole blood. Receptors originate from an adult who was a healthcare worker with PCR-confirmed SARS-CoV-2 infection or an uninfected control (not recorded which). CDR3s include the opening cysteine and the closing phenylalanine or tryptophan. A D gene is named only where the DNA matches it firmly. Not every row has a clone size; where given, it reads once, few, many or a size class.

TRBJ2-5	TRBD1	TRBV6-6	-	TGTGCCAGCAGTTTACGACAGGGCCAAGAGACCCAGTACTTC	CASSLRQGQETQYF
TRBJ2-1	TRBD2	TRBV29-1	many	TGCAGCGTGATGGGTCCGGGGGGGTTATTTCTCAATGAGCAGTTCTTC	CSVMGPGGLFLNEQFF
TRBJ2-1	TRBD2	TRBV2	many	TGTGCCAGCGTTAATGGAGCTAGCGGGGGAACCAATGAGCAGTTCTTC	CASVNGASGGTNEQFF
TRBJ1-2	-	TRBV9	many	TGTGCCAGCAGCACCGGGACAACGTATGGCTACACCTTC	CASSTGTTYGYTF
TRBJ2-3	TRBD1	TRBV24-1	many	TGTGCCACCAGTGATTGGCTTCCGGGACAGGTAACCGCAGATACGCAGTATTTT	CATSDWLPGQVTADTQYF
TRBJ2-1	TRBD1	TRBV29-1	-	TGCAGCGTTAACAGGGGGAAGGAGCAGTTCTTC	CSVNRGKEQFF
TRBJ2-5	-	TRBV7-9	-	TGTGCCAGCAGCCTGGACACTATAGAGACCCAGTACTTC	CASSLDTIETQYF
TRBJ2-3	-	TRBV28	many	TGTGCCACCACCCCAGCCGCTCGCACAGATACGCAGTATTTT	CATTPAARTDTQYF
TRBJ1-4	-	TRBV28	few	TGTGCCAGCAGAACAGGCGGGGTGGCTAATGAAAAACTGTTTTTT	CASRTGGVANEKLFF
TRBJ2-1	TRBD1	TRBV7-9	many	TGTGCCAGCAGCATACAGGGGGCCCCCTTGGATGAGCAGTTCTTC	CASSIQGAPLDEQFF
TRBJ1-2	-	TRBV15	many	TGTGCCACCAGCTTACAGACAGGAACGTCCTCGAGAGGCTACACCTTC	CATSLQTGTSSRGYTF
TRBJ2-5	-	TRBV3-1	few	TGTGCCAGCAGCCAAGATATCGAGACCCAGTACTTC	CASSQDIETQYF
TRBJ2-5	TRBD1	TRBV29-1	many	TGCAGCGTGACAGGGGTTGGGCAAGAGACCCAGTACTTC	CSVTGVGQETQYF
TRBJ2-1	-	TRBV19	many	TGTGCCAGTAATACCCGGGCGGGGAGCGACAATGAGCAGTTCTTC	CASNTRAGSDNEQFF
TRBJ1-3	-	TRBV5-1	few	TGCGCCAGCAGCTTGCGCCCTGGGTCTGGAAACACCATATATTTT	CASSLRPGSGNTIYF
TRBJ2-3	-	TRBV4-3	few	TGCGCCAGCAGCCAAGAACACAGGCGAACAGATACGCAGTATTTT	CASSQEHRRTDTQYF
TRBJ2-1	TRBD1	TRBV11-2	-	TGTGCCAGCAGCCCGCTAGACAGGGTAGATCCTGAGCAGTTCTTC	CASSPLDRVDPEQFF
TRBJ2-2	TRBD2	TRBV5-5	-	TGTGCCAGCAGCTTGGTTGGGACTACCAACACCGGGGAGCTGTTTTTT	CASSLVGTTNTGELFF
TRBJ1-2	TRBD1	TRBV7-8	-	TGTGCCAGCAGCGGATACAGGGGCCCCTCTACTAACTATGGCTACACCTTC	CASSGYRGPSTNYGYTF
TRBJ2-7	TRBD1	TRBV7-2	-	TGTGCCAGCAGCGAAACCGGGACAGGGTCGCCCTACGAGCAGTACTTC	CASSETGTGSPYEQYF
TRBJ1-2	TRBD1	TRBV7-9	many	TGTGCCAGCAGCCCGACAGGGTTTACGGTGTATACTAACTATGGCTACACCTTC	CASSPTGFTVYTNYGYTF
TRBJ1-6	TRBD1	TRBV4-3	many	TGCGCCAGCAGCCGTGGGGCCACCGGGACAGGAAATAATTCACCCCTCCACTTT	CASSRGATGTGNNSPLHF
TRBJ1-2	TRBD1	TRBV5-4	few	TGTGTCAGCAGCCTGACAGGGCCCTATGGCTACACCTTC	CVSSLTGPYGYTF
TRBJ2-7	TRBD1	TRBV28	few	TGTGCCAGCAGTACCCCGGGACAGGGGTCCCACGAGCAGTACTTC	CASSTPGQGSHEQYF
TRBJ2-1	-	TRBV2	many	TGTGCCAGCACCCTGAATGAAGGCCATGAGCAGTTCTTC	CASTLNEGHEQFF
TRBJ1-1	-	TRBV20-1	many	TGCAGTGCTAGAGATTCTGGGGAGCTGAACACTGAAGCTTTCTTT	CSARDSGELNTEAFF
TRBJ1-2	-	TRBV6-2/TRBV6-3	-	TGTGCCAGGGTTCTCAAGACGCCGTACACCTTC	CARVLKTPYTF
TRBJ2-3	-	TRBV25-1	many	TGTGCCAGCAGTGAAACCCCCGGACAGCAGACGAGTAGCGGATCCCCAGATACGCAGTATTTT	CASSETPGQQTSSGSPDTQYF
TRBJ2-7	-	TRBV24-1	many	TGTGCCACCAGTGATTCAAGGATTGCCTACGAGCAGTACTTC	CATSDSRIAYEQYF
TRBJ2-7	-	TRBV20-1	-	TGCAGTGCCCCCGGTAAATTGGACGGGGAGCAGTACTTC	CSAPGKLDGEQYF
TRBJ2-7	-	TRBV2	many	TGTGCCAGCAGTGAAGGCTTAACGGCGCAGTACTTC	CASSEGLTAQYF
TRBJ2-1	TRBD1	TRBV20-1	many	TGCAGTGCTAGCCCTTCCGGGACAGGGGCGGTGGATGAGCAGTTCTTC	CSASPSGTGAVDEQFF
TRBJ2-4	TRBD2	TRBV7-9	many	TGTGCCAGCAGCTCCACAGGGACTAGCGGTTTAGCCAAAAACATTCAGTACTTC	CASSSTGTSGLAKNIQYF
TRBJ2-5	TRBD2	TRBV5-4	few	TGTGCCAGCAGCTTGGCCAGCTCTAGCGGACAAGAGACCCAGTACTTC	CASSLASSSGQETQYF
TRBJ2-7	-	TRBV12-3/TRBV12-4	-	TGTGCCAGCAGTTTCTATCCGGGGCCCTCCGTGGAGCAGTACTTC	CASSFYPGPSVEQYF
TRBJ2-1	TRBD2	TRBV9	-	TGTGCCAGCAGCCCCGAAGCGGGAGAGAACAATGAGCAGTTCTTC	CASSPEAGENNEQFF
TRBJ2-3	-	TRBV7-7	many	TGTGCTAGCAGCCTGGGCGGACCGAGCACAGATACGCAGTATTTT	CASSLGGPSTDTQYF
TRBJ2-7	-	TRBV7-8	few	TGTGCCAGCAGCCGGGACAATTACGAGCAGTACTTC	CASSRDNYEQYF
TRBJ1-3	-	TRBV6-5	few	TGTGCCAGCACCCGGGGGGGGTCTGGAAACACCATATATTTT	CASTRGGSGNTIYF
TRBJ2-2	TRBD2	TRBV7-3	-	TGTGCCAGCAGCGCCGGGACTAGCGGGAGTGTGAACACCGGGGAGCTGTTTTTT	CASSAGTSGSVNTGELFF
TRBJ2-3	-	TRBV7-2	-	TGTGCCAGCAGCTTAAGACAGATCACAGATACGCAGTATTTT	CASSLRQITDTQYF
TRBJ1-2	-	TRBV5-1	many	TGCGCCAGCAGCTGGGCCTCAGGGGAAGATGGCTACACCTTC	CASSWASGEDGYTF
TRBJ2-4	-	TRBV29-1	-	TGCAGCGTTGTTGGGGGGACACTAGCCAAAAACATTCAGTACTTC	CSVVGGTLAKNIQYF
TRBJ2-3	-	TRBV15	few	TGTGCCACCAGCAGAGATCTCGAATCCGTCCCGGGCACAGATACGCAGTATTTT	CATSRDLESVPGTDTQYF
TRBJ1-4	-	TRBV7-9	many	TGTGCCAGCAGCTTAGTCAATACAGGAGAAAAACTGTTTTTT	CASSLVNTGEKLFF
TRBJ2-1	TRBD2	TRBV2	-	TGTGCCAGCAGTTTCGGAGGACTAGTGTTGGTAAATGAGCAGTTCTTC	CASSFGGLVLVNEQFF
TRBJ2-5	-	TRBV7-9	few	TGTGCCAGCAGCCTTGCCAGGGGGGAGTCGGAGACCCAGTACTTC	CASSLARGESETQYF
TRBJ1-1	-	TRBV5-1	few	TGCGCCAGCAGCTTGGCCATGGGCAACACTGAAGCTTTCTTT	CASSLAMGNTEAFF
TRBJ2-1	TRBD2	TRBV11-2	many	TGTGCCAGCACGACCATCATAGCGGGAGTGTATAATGAGCAGTTCTTC	CASTTIIAGVYNEQFF
TRBJ2-5	-	TRBV5-5	few	TGTGCCAGCAGCGGGGTGGGAAAAGAGACCCAGTACTTC	CASSGVGKETQYF
TRBJ2-7	-	TRBV12-3/TRBV12-4	many	TGTGCCAGCAGTTCCTACATCCACGAGCAGTACTTC	CASSSYIHEQYF
TRBJ1-2	TRBD1	TRBV5-1	many	TGCGCCAGCAGCTTGGACAGGGGGGACTACACCTTC	CASSLDRGDYTF
TRBJ2-6	-	TRBV6-4	many	TGTGCCAGCAGTGAAGGACTCGGACAGGGGGCCAACGTCCTGACTTTC	CASSEGLGQGANVLTF
TRBJ2-2	-	TRBV5-4	many	TGTGCCAGCAGCTTGGGGGGGACCCTCACCGGGGAGCTGTTTTTT	CASSLGGTLTGELFF
TRBJ2-6	TRBD1	TRBV7-8	many	TGTGCCAGCAGCTCGGACAGGTGGACCAACGTCCTGACTTTC	CASSSDRWTNVLTF
TRBJ1-1	-	TRBV11-3	many	TGTGCCAGCAGCCTACGGAGTTGGCAACCGATTATGAACACTGAAGCTTTCTTT	CASSLRSWQPIMNTEAFF
TRBJ2-7	-	TRBV29-1	many	TGCAGCGTTGCGGGGCTGCAGGCAGCCGGCGGCGAGCAGTACTTC	CSVAGLQAAGGEQYF
TRBJ2-1	TRBD2	TRBV19	-	TGTGCCAGTAGTCCCGGGACTAGCGTCACCAATGAGCAGTTCTTC	CASSPGTSVTNEQFF
TRBJ2-5	TRBD2	TRBV6-6	many	TGTGCCATCCGGACTAGCGGGCAAGAGACCCAGTACTTC	CAIRTSGQETQYF